The T cell receptor beta chain described here comes from a study of T cell responses to AZD1222 COVID-19 vaccine. The CDR3 is 14 residues long. Germline lookup yields CDR1 SGHVS and CDR2 FQNEAQ. Trimming shortened V by 4 bases and J by 1 base, and 8 bases separated the two germline ends. Profiling relied on immunoSEQ multiplex PCR, and the TCRdb table lists in-frame clones only, not all of them. The sample records 90,000 to 110,000 clones, nearly 90% being singletons. This chain links TRBV7-8 with TRBJ2-4, with TRBD2 as a possible D gene (5 bases). This clonotype originated in an adult in good health. Sequenced material: peripheral blood, taken on day 0 of AZD1222 vaccination. DNA of the CDR3: TGTGCCAGCAGCTCTAGAGGGGCCAAAAACATTCAGTACTTC. Translated, it gives CASSSRGAKNIQYF.